These T cell receptor beta chains were read from a single sample in a study of shared clonotypes between healthy human individuals. Using immunoSEQ multiplex PCR, the repertoire was profiled, and TCRdb retains in-frame clones only, with some absent. The data show 500,000 to 700,000 clones, 85% to 95% seen once. Sequencing was done on a sample of naive CD8+ T cells sorted from blood. These receptors came from a woman aged 25 to 45 in good health. Both conserved end residues are part of each CDR3. A D gene is named only where the DNA matches it firmly. Clone size is given for some rows only: seen once, a few or many times, or a class if the clone is expanded.

>TRBJ2-1|TRBV30|once|TRBD2
CAWIASGRPYNEQFF
TGTGCCTGGATCGCTAGCGGGAGGCCCTACAATGAGCAGTTCTTC
>TRBJ2-3|TRBV2|once|-
CASSDLFKGADTQYF
TGTGCCAGCAGTGACCTCTTCAAGGGCGCAGATACGCAGTATTTT
>TRBJ2-1|TRBV29-1|few|-
CSVGGRVTVNEQFF
TGCAGCGTTGGGGGTAGGGTCACGGTAAATGAGCAGTTCTTC
>TRBJ2-1|TRBV5-4|-|TRBD1
CASSWDSDPEQFF
TGTGCCAGCAGCTGGGACAGCGACCCTGAGCAGTTCTTC
>TRBJ1-1|TRBV5-8|-|-
CASSLETEGTEAFF
TGTGCCAGCAGCTTGGAGACAGAGGGCACTGAAGCTTTCTTT
>TRBJ2-7|TRBV28|-|TRBD2
CAVRGGHPYEQYF
TGTGCAGTACGGGGGGGGCACCCCTACGAGCAGTACTTC
>TRBJ1-5|TRBV7-9|few|TRBD1
CASSSGGTSQPQHF
TGTGCCAGCAGCTCAGGGGGGACGAGTCAGCCCCAGCATTTT
>TRBJ2-5|TRBV7-9|once|TRBD2
CASSWTSGQETQYF
TGTGCCAGCAGCTGGACTAGCGGACAAGAGACCCAGTACTTC
>TRBJ2-7|TRBV28|-|-
CASSPGLEQYF
TGTGCCAGCAGCCCGGGCCTCGAGCAGTACTTC
>TRBJ2-1|TRBV28|-|TRBD2
CASRLSARLAGSYNEQFF
TGTGCCAGCAGATTATCCGCTAGGCTAGCGGGATCCTACAATGAGCAGTTCTTC
>TRBJ2-1|TRBV28|-|-
CASSLMSLSYNEQFF
TGTGCCAGCAGTTTAATGAGTCTTTCCTACAATGAGCAGTTCTTC
>TRBJ2-7|TRBV6-1|-|TRBD1
CASSTGQGQEQYF
TGTGCCAGCAGTACTGGACAGGGGCAGGAGCAGTACTTC
>TRBJ2-5|TRBV11-2|-|-
CASSLSRWSGQETQYF
TGTGCCAGCAGCTTATCTCGTTGGAGCGGGCAAGAGACCCAGTACTTC
>TRBJ2-7|TRBV28|once|-
CASSWVERYEQYF
TGTGCCAGCAGTTGGGTTGAGCGTTACGAGCAGTACTTC
>TRBJ2-7|TRBV15|-|-
CATSRGVTYEQYF
TGTGCCACCAGCAGAGGGGTGACCTACGAGCAGTACTTC
>TRBJ2-7|TRBV5-1|-|-
CASSGDPSSYEQYF
TGCGCCAGCAGTGGGGACCCTAGCTCCTACGAGCAGTACTTC
>TRBJ2-7|TRBV5-5|-|-
CASSQNTYEQYF
TGTGCCAGCAGCCAAAATACATACGAGCAGTACTTC
>TRBJ1-1|TRBV7-6|once|-
CASSFGTAVTEAFF
TGTGCCAGCAGCTTCGGGACGGCCGTCACTGAAGCTTTCTTT
>TRBJ1-1|TRBV14|-|-
CASSQVGAGTEAFF
TGTGCCAGCAGCCAAGTGGGGGCTGGCACTGAAGCTTTCTTT
>TRBJ2-5|TRBV15|-|-
CATSRVILRTVEETQYF
TGTGCCACCAGCAGAGTTATCCTGCGGACTGTGGAGGAGACCCAGTACTTC
>TRBJ2-7|TRBV7-2|-|TRBD2
CASSSPTSGSPYEQYF
TGTGCCAGCAGCTCACCCACTAGCGGGAGTCCTTACGAGCAGTACTTC
>TRBJ1-2|TRBV15|-|-
CATSRDVRPNGANYGYTF
TGTGCCACCAGCAGAGATGTCCGGCCGAATGGGGCTAACTATGGCTACACCTTC
>TRBJ1-1|TRBV5-1|-|TRBD1
CASSLARIQGMRTEAFF
TGCGCCAGCAGCTTGGCCAGGATACAGGGGATGAGGACTGAAGCTTTCTTT
>TRBJ2-7|TRBV11-1|-|-
CASSLGGGKSYEQYF
TGTGCCAGCAGCTTAGGGGGTGGAAAATCCTACGAGCAGTACTTC
>TRBJ2-7|TRBV15|-|TRBD2
CATSSPHEAGTYEQYF
TGTGCCACCAGCAGCCCTCATGAAGCGGGAACCTACGAGCAGTACTTC
>TRBJ2-7|TRBV11-3|-|-
CASSQEGGSEQYF
TGTGCCAGCAGCCAGGAGGGGGGTAGCGAGCAGTACTTC
>TRBJ2-7|TRBV7-6|-|TRBD2
CASSFGASGRYEQYF
TGTGCCAGCAGCTTTGGGGCTAGCGGTCGATACGAGCAGTACTTC
>TRBJ2-2|TRBV15|-|-
CATSRGGLSTGELFF
TGTGCCACCAGCAGAGGTGGACTGAGCACCGGGGAGCTGTTTTTT
>TRBJ2-1|TRBV10-2|-|-
CASSADLDLSSYNEQFF
TGCGCCAGCAGTGCAGACCTGGACTTAAGCTCCTACAATGAGCAGTTCTTC
>TRBJ2-2|TRBV7-3|once|TRBD2
CASSPDGIIAGLNTGELFF
TGTGCCAGCAGCCCCGACGGCATTATAGCGGGACTAAACACCGGGGAGCTGTTTTTT
>TRBJ2-7|TRBV4-2|-|TRBD2
CASSQETSEIYEQYF
TGTGCCAGCAGCCAAGAGACTAGCGAAATCTACGAGCAGTACTTC
>TRBJ2-7|TRBV5-4|once|TRBD1
CASSSAWDRGLRYEQYF
TGTGCCAGCAGCTCTGCCTGGGACAGGGGGCTAAGGTACGAGCAGTACTTC
>TRBJ2-1|TRBV2|-|TRBD1
CAWEGQGANEQFF
TGTGCCTGGGAGGGACAGGGGGCGAATGAGCAGTTCTTC
>TRBJ1-5|TRBV27|once|-
CASSLTGFSQPQHF
TGTGCCAGCAGTTTAACCGGGTTCTCTCAGCCCCAGCATTTT
>TRBJ1-3|TRBV2|-|-
CASSEALLGRLGNTIYF
TGTGCCAGCAGTGAAGCGCTTCTGGGAAGGCTCGGAAACACCATATATTTT
>TRBJ1-2|TRBV28|-|-
CASRARANYGYTF
TGTGCCAGCAGGGCACGGGCTAACTATGGCTACACCTTC
>TRBJ1-1|TRBV2|-|-
CASSDLFNEGTEAFF
TGTGCCAGCAGTGACCTATTTAACGAGGGCACTGAAGCTTTCTTT
>TRBJ2-1|TRBV2|-|-
CASRGGSGARNEQFF
TGTGCCAGCAGGGGCGGGTCGGGGGCGCGCAATGAGCAGTTCTTC
>TRBJ1-1|TRBV29-1|-|TRBD1
CSVDKGAGTEAFF
TGCAGCGTTGACAAGGGGGCAGGCACTGAAGCTTTCTTT
>TRBJ2-7|TRBV19|-|-
CASRGRESAYEQYF
TGTGCCAGTAGGGGACGGGAGTCAGCCTACGAGCAGTACTTC
>TRBJ2-7|TRBV29-1|-|-
CSVWESSYEQYF
TGCAGTGTATGGGAAAGCTCCTACGAGCAGTACTTC
>TRBJ1-2|TRBV13|-|-
CASSSIGRTTHGYTF
TGTGCCAGCAGCTCAATTGGGAGAACTACGCATGGCTACACCTTC
>TRBJ2-2|TRBV28|-|-
CASSPLGLFTGELFF
TGTGCCAGCAGTCCCTTGGGGCTTTTTACCGGGGAGCTGTTTTTT
>TRBJ2-7|TRBV9|-|-
CASSVSGGPTYEQYF
TGTGCCAGCAGCGTATCTGGCGGGCCCACCTACGAGCAGTACTTC
>TRBJ2-7|TRBV28|-|TRBD1
CASSSHRDSSYEQYF
TGTGCCAGCAGTTCCCACCGGGACAGCTCCTACGAGCAGTACTTC
>TRBJ1-1|TRBV19|-|-
CASNRATNTEAFF
TGTGCCAGTAACAGGGCTACGAACACTGAAGCTTTCTTT
>TRBJ2-3|TRBV28|-|TRBD1
CASSLDRGPSTDTQYF
TGTGCCAGCAGTTTAGACAGGGGCCCAAGCACAGATACGCAGTATTTT
>TRBJ2-7|TRBV14|-|TRBD2
CASSQVTSGRGYEQYF
TGTGCCAGCAGCCAAGTCACTAGCGGGAGAGGGTACGAGCAGTACTTC
>TRBJ2-2|TRBV11-2|-|TRBD2
CASSGRGSGELFF
TGTGCCAGCAGCGGGAGGGGTTCCGGGGAGCTGTTTTTT
>TRBJ2-3|TRBV12-5|-|-
CASGSTRGGAYGDTQYF
TGTGCTAGTGGTTCTACCCGAGGGGGGGCCTACGGCGATACGCAGTATTTT
>TRBJ2-5|TRBV7-9|-|TRBD2
CASSPGLAGAETQYF
TGTGCCAGCAGCCCAGGACTAGCGGGAGCAGAGACCCAGTACTTC
>TRBJ1-4|TRBV2|-|-
CASSDTTGPNEKLFF
TGTGCCAGCAGTGACACAACAGGCCCTAATGAAAAACTGTTTTTT
>TRBJ2-7|TRBV2|-|-
CASSPRVTGLQGYEQYF
TGTGCCAGCAGTCCTAGGGTAACCGGACTCCAAGGGTACGAGCAGTACTTC